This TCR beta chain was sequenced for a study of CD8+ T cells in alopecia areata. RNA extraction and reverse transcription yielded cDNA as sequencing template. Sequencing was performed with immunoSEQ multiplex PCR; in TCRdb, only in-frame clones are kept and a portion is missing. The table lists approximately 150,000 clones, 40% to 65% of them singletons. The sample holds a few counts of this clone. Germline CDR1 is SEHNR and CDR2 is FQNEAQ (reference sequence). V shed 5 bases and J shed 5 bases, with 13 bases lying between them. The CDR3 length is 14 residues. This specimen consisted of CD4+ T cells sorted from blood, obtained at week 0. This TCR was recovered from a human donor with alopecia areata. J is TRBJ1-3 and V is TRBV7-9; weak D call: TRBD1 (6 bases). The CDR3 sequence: CASSPGGGRNTIYF. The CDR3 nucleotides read TGTGCCAGCAGCCCCGGTGGGGGGCGAAACACCATATATTTT.